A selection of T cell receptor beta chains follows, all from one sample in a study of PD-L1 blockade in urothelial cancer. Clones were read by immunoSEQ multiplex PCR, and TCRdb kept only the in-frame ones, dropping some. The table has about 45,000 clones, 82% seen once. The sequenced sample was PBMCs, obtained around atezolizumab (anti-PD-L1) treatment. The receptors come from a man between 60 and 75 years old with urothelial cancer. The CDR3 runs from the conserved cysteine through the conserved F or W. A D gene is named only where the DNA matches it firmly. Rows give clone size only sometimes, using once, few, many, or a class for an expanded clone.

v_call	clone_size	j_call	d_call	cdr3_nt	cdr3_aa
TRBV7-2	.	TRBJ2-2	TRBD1	TGTGCCAGCAGCTCCGGGACAGGGGTTACCGGGGAGCTGTTTTTT	CASSSGTGVTGELFF
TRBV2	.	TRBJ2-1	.	TGTGCCAGCAATGGCAGGGAAAGGGATGAGCAGTTCTTC	CASNGRERDEQFF
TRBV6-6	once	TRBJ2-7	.	TGTGCCAGCTCCTCGGGGGTAGGCGAGCAGTACTTC	CASSSGVGEQYF
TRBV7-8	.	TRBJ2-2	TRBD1	TGTGCCAGCAGCTTAGGGACAGGGTCGTACACCGGGGAGCTGTTTTTT	CASSLGTGSYTGELFF
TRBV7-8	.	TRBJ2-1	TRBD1	TGTGCCAGCAGCTTAGCGCGGACAGGGGAGCAAGCAAGGCAGTTCTTC	CASSLARTGEQARQFF
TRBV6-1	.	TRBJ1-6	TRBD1	TGTGCCAGCAGTGCCCACCAGCAGGGGGCTCGGAATAATTCACCCCTCCACTTT	CASSAHQQGARNNSPLHF
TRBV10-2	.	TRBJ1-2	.	TGCGCCAGCAGTGGCGGGGTTGGCTATGGCTACACCTTC	CASSGGVGYGYTF
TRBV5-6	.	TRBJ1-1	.	TGTGCCAGCAGCTTCGGGACACAGCTCATGAACACTGAAGCTTTCTTT	CASSFGTQLMNTEAFF
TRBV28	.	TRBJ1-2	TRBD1	TGTGCCAGCAGTTTAGGGGACAGAACCAACTATGGCTACACCTTC	CASSLGDRTNYGYTF
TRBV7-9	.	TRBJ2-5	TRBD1	TGTGCCAGCAGCTTCCAGGGGGTCCAGGAGACCCAGTACTTC	CASSFQGVQETQYF
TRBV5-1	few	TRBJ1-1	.	TGCGCCAGTAGCTCGGGCCAAGGGGCTGAAGCTTTCTTT	CASSSGQGAEAFF
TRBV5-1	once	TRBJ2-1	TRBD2	TGCGCCAGCAGCACGGGACTAGCGGTTTACAATGAGCAGTTCTTC	CASSTGLAVYNEQFF
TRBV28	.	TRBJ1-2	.	TGTGCCAGCAGTTTATTAGAGGGTGGCTACACCTTC	CASSLLEGGYTF
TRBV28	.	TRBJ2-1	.	TGTGCCAGCAGTTTGGGTGAGGGGGGGTCTAGGGATGAGCAGTTCTTC	CASSLGEGGSRDEQFF
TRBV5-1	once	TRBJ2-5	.	TGCGCCAGCAGCTTGGCTTACGGAAATACGGGACAACCAGAGACCCAGTACTTC	CASSLAYGNTGQPETQYF
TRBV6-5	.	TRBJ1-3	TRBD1	TGTGCCAGCAGGTGGGGACAGCACGGAAACACCATATATTTT	CASRWGQHGNTIYF
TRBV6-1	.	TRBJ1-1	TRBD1	TGTGCCAGCGTAAGGACAGGGTTTGAGGCTTTCTTT	CASVRTGFEAFF
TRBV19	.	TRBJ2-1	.	TGTGCCAGTAGTATCGACGGGAGTGCTGGCAATGAGCAGTTCTTC	CASSIDGSAGNEQFF
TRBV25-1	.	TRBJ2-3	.	TGTGCCAGCAGCCCATCGGGACACCCGAGCACAGATACGCAGTATTTT	CASSPSGHPSTDTQYF
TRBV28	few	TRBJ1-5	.	TGTGCCAGCACGTGGGGGGAGGCTCGCCAGCCCCAGCATTTT	CASTWGEARQPQHF
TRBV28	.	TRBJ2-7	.	TGTGCCAGCAGTCCCGCCGGACAGTTTGCCGAGCAGTACTTC	CASSPAGQFAEQYF
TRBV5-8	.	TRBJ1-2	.	TGTGCCAGCAGCTTGCCACAGGGTATAGGCTACACCTTC	CASSLPQGIGYTF
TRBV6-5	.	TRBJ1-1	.	TGTGCCAGCAGCGCCTATACAGGGAACACTGAAGCTTTCTTT	CASSAYTGNTEAFF
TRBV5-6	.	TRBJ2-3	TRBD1	TGTGCCAGCAGCTACCTCGGGACAGCCTCAGATACGCAGTATTTT	CASSYLGTASDTQYF
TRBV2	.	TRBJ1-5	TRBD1	TGTGCCAGCAGTAGGGGACAGGGAAAATATTGGAATCAGCCCCAGCATTTT	CASSRGQGKYWNQPQHF
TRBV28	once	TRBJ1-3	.	TGTGCCAGCAGTCAGGGGATATTAGGAAACACCATATATTTT	CASSQGILGNTIYF
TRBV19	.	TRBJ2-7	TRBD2	TGTGCCAGCCTAGCGGGAGGGCCTCCCTACGAGCAGTACTTC	CASLAGGPPYEQYF
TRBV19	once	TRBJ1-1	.	TGTGCCAGTAGTATTCGGCAGGGCGGCACTGAAGCTTTCTTT	CASSIRQGGTEAFF
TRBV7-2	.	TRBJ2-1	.	TGTGCCAGCAGCTTTACTGTTAGTGGGCATGAGCAGTTCTTC	CASSFTVSGHEQFF
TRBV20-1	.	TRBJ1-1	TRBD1	TGCAGTGTCCGGAGGACAGGGGAATCTTTCTTT	CSVRRTGESFF
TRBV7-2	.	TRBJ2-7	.	TGTGCCAGCAGCCTTCCGGGACTCCCCTCCTACGAGCAGTACTTC	CASSLPGLPSYEQYF
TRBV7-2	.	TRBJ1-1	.	TGTGCCAGCAGCTTCCGAGGGGGAAGAACTGAAGCTTTCTTT	CASSFRGGRTEAFF
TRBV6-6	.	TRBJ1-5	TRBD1	TGTGCCAGCAGTTGGACAGGGGAGAGCAATCAGCCCCAGCATTTT	CASSWTGESNQPQHF
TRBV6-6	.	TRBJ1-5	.	TGTGCCAGCAGCGGGCAGGGTTCCCGCAATCAGCCCCAGCATTTT	CASSGQGSRNQPQHF
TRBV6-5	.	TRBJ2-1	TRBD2	TGTGCCAGCAGGACTAGCGGGAGCCCCTACAATGAGCAGTTCTTC	CASRTSGSPYNEQFF
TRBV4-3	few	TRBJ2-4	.	TGCGCCAGCAGCCAAGATGGGCCCAAAAACATTCAGTACTTC	CASSQDGPKNIQYF
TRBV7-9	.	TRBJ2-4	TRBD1	TGTGCCAGCAGCTTAGCCGGGACAGGGAACAAAAACATTCAGTACTTC	CASSLAGTGNKNIQYF
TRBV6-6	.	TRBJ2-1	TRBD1	TGTGCCAGCAGTGACCGGGACAGGGTCTATGAGCAGTTCTTC	CASSDRDRVYEQFF
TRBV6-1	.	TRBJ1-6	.	TGTGCCAGCAGTGAAGTCGACAGAAATTCACCCCTCCACTTT	CASSEVDRNSPLHF
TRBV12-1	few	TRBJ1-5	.	TGTGCCAGCAGCTTCGTGTCAGGTGGGACAGGGAACCAGCCCCAGCATTTT	CASSFVSGGTGNQPQHF
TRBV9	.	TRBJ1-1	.	TGTGCCAGCAGCGTAGCTATGGGAGTCCAGAACACTGAAGCTTTCTTT	CASSVAMGVQNTEAFF
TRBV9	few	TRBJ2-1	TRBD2	TGTGCCAGCAGCCAAACTAGCGGGAGGGTCAGTGAGCAGTTCTTC	CASSQTSGRVSEQFF
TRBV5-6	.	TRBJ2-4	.	TGTGCCAGCAGCCCACCGGGGTTTGAAAACATTCAGTACTTC	CASSPPGFENIQYF
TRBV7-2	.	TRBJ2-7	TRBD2	TGTGCCAGCAGCCCGAATCTAGCGGGGGGGCCTAGAGCCTACGAGCAGTACTTC	CASSPNLAGGPRAYEQYF
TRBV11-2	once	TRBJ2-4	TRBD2	TGTGCCAGCAGCCCGTCAAGTGGGGGGGTTGAGAACATTCAGTACTTC	CASSPSSGGVENIQYF
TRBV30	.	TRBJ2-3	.	TGTGCCTGGACCCCTCGGGATACGCAGTATTTT	CAWTPRDTQYF
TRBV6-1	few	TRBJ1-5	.	TGTGCCAGCAGTGGATCAGGGTGGGAACAGCCCCAGCATTTT	CASSGSGWEQPQHF
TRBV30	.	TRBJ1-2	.	TGTGCCTGGGAGGTGGGGCACTCTAACTATGGCTACACCTTC	CAWEVGHSNYGYTF
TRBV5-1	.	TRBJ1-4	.	TGCGCCAGCAGCTTTGGACCCCAGGGGACTAATGAAAAACTGTTTTTT	CASSFGPQGTNEKLFF
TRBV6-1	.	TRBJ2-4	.	TGTGCCAGCAGAGCCGCAGGATTGGCCAAAAACATTCAGTACTTC	CASRAAGLAKNIQYF